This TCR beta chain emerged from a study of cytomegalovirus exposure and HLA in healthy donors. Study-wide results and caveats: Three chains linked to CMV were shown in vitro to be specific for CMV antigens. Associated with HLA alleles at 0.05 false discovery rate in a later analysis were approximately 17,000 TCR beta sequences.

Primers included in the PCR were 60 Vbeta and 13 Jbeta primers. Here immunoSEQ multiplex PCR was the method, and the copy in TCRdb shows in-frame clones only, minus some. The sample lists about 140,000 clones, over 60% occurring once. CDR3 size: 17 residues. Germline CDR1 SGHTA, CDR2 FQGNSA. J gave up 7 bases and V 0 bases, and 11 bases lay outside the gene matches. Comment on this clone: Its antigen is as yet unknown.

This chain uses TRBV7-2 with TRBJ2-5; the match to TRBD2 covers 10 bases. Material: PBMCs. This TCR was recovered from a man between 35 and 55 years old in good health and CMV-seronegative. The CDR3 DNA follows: TGTGCCAGCAGCTTAGCTGGGCTAGCGGGAGCGGGTGGGACCCAGTACTTC. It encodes CASSLAGLAGAGGTQYF.